This TCR beta chain was profiled in a study of T cell repertoires in cytomegalovirus infection. Study background: Indications came from public TCR beta signatures; they pointed to CMV infection and to a matching HLA type. The study, taken as a whole, reports: HLA-C-restricted CMV-specific TCR beta clonotypes prevailed in the ex vivo response. Of the TCR beta families, the public ones yielded a cumulative frequency that identified carriers of CMV plus the relevant HLA.

TCRdb re-called the reads with MiXCR, one entry per CDR3 protein. The data contain fewer than 550,000 distinct CDR3 sequences, approximately 15% of them singletons. There are a few counts of this clonotype. The antigen is not known. Deletions cut 6 bases from V and 7 bases from J, with 18 bases between. Germline CDR1 and CDR2: SSHAT and FNYEAQ (reference sequence). The CDR3 is 14 amino acids. V usage is TRBV7-7 and J usage is TRBJ2-5; tentative D call: TRBD1 (5 bases). Sequenced material: CD8+ T cells from PBMCs. The source is a human donor in good health (CMV status not recorded). Some clones in this sample may be carry-over from other donors' samples. The DNA for the CDR3 is TGTGCCAGCAGTCTTTCGACCCACCAGGGGACCCAGTACTTC. Protein sequence: CASSLSTHQGTQYF.